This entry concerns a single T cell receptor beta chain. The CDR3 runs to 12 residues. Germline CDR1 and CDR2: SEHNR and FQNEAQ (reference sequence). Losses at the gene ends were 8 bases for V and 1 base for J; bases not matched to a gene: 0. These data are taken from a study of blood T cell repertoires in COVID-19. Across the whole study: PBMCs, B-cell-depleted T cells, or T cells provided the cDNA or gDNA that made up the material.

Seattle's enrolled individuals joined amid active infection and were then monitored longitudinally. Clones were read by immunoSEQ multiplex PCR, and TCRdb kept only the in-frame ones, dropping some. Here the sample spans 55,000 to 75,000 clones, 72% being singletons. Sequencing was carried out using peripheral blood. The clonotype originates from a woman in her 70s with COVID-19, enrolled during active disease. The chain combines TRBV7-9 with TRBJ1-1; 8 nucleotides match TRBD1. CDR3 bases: TGTGCCAGCGGACAGGGGAACACTGAAGCTTTCTTT. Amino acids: CASGQGNTEAFF. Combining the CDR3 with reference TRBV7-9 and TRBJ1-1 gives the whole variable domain DTGVSQNPRHKITKRGQNVTFRCDPISEHNRLYWYRQTLGQGPEFLTYFQNEAQLEKSRLLSDRFSAERPKGSFSTLEIQRTEQGDSAMYLCASGQGNTEAFFGQGTRLTVV.